Shown below are 16 T cell receptor beta chains from a single sample sequenced in a study of shared clonotypes between healthy human individuals (dated by TCRdb to about 2020). Library preparation was by the immunoSEQ multiplex PCR assay. TCRdb obtained this table from immuneACCESS and retained in-frame rearrangements with V and J assigned. These tables miss some clones; where compared with another copy, unresolved V genes account for less than half of the shortfall, and the remainder is unexplained. The sample table shows 950,000 to 1,200,000 clones, and 70% to 80% are seen once. Roughly 0.9% of the sample is held by the ten biggest clonotypes. The material sequenced was memory CD4+ T cells from PBMCs. The cell subset or site label, as the study defines it: CD45RA-negative fraction. Receptor source: a man between 18 and 35 years old in good health. Some clones in this sample may be carry-over from other donors' samples.

This clone was seen once. The chain employs TRBV4-1 and TRBJ2-1, with 7 bases aligning to TRBD2. CDR3 size: 14 residues. The ends lost 4 bases at V and 9 bases at J; junction bases unmatched: 9. Germline assignment: CDR1 MGHRA and CDR2 YSYEKL. The CDR3 is CASSPPGGGGEQFF. Here the CDR3 DNA reads TGCGCCAGCAGCCCACCGGGGGGTGGAGGTGAGCAGTTCTTC.

CDR3 nucleotide sequence: TGTGCCAGCAGCCAGACGGGTCGGGGCACTGAAGCTTTCTTT. It translates to CASSQTGRGTEAFF. The chain joins TRBV7-9 to TRBJ1-1; D is ambiguous. V lost 5 bases and J lost 4, with 14 bases in between. Germline CDR1 and CDR2: SEHNR and FQNEAQ (reference sequence). The CDR3 has 14 residues.

This chain joins TRBV27 and TRBJ2-3; D remains ambiguous. V lost 5 bases to trimming and J lost 5 bases, with 17 bases between them. CDR1 and CDR2 (germline): MNHEY, SMNVEV (reference sequence). CDR3 length: 15 residues. The CDR3 protein is CASSDPPLGRDTQYF. The DNA for the CDR3 is TGTGCCAGCAGTGACCCGCCCCTTGGGCGAGATACGCAGTATTTT.

The chain has TRBV4-1 and TRBJ2-4, with a weak D call TRBD1 (7 bases). The germline V and J ends were trimmed by 0 bases and 0 bases, with 15 bases remaining between them. The CDR3 is made up of 18 amino acids. The germline V gene encodes CDR1 MGHRA and CDR2 YSYEKL. The CDR3, as DNA: TGCGCCAGCAGCCAAGAAGACAGGGAGGTCCTAGCCAAAAACATTCAGTACTTC. As protein: CASSQEDREVLAKNIQYF.

This chain uses TRBV4-3 with TRBJ2-1; 11 bases are shared with TRBD2. The CDR3 length is 17 residues. Germline V lookup: CDR1 LGHNA, CDR2 YSLEER. Losses at the gene ends were 0 bases for V and 0 bases for J; bases not matched to a gene: 1. Here the CDR3 DNA reads TGCGCCAGCAGCCAAGAACTAGCGGGAGCCTCCTACAATGAGCAGTTCTTC. The encoded protein is CASSQELAGASYNEQFF.

This clone was counted a few times. The chain couples TRBV6-6 to TRBJ2-2, with D uncertain. Germline CDR1 MNHNY, CDR2 SVGAGI (reference sequence). The CDR3 sequence is 11 residues long. V lost 8 bases and J 6 bases, leaving 7 bases between the germline ends. The CDR3 region has the DNA TGTGCCAGCGAAGAGGCCGGGGAGCTGTTTTTT. Protein sequence: CASEEAGELFF.

This clone was observed a handful of times. Other DNA sequences in this specimen translate into the identical CDR3. The V gene is TRBV30, the J gene TRBJ1-1; unclear D gene. Trimming shortened V by 2 bases and J by 3 bases, and 7 bases separated the two germline ends. The germline V gene has CDR1 GTSNPN and CDR2 SVGIG (reference sequence). The length of the CDR3 is 12 residues. CDR3 nucleotides: TGTGCCTGGAGTCCACGGGACACTGAAGCTTTCTTT. Its translation is CAWSPRDTEAFF. Combining the CDR3 with reference TRBV30 and TRBJ1-1 gives the whole variable domain SQTIHQWPATLVQPVGSPLSLECTVEGTSNPNLYWYRQAAGRGLQLLFYSVGIGQISSEVPQNLSASRPQDRQFILSSKKLLLSDSGFYLCAWSPRDTEAFFGQGTRLTVV.

The chain links TRBV28 to TRBJ2-7, with 10 nucleotides matching TRBD2. Germline V gene data show CDR1 as MDHEN and CDR2 as SYDVKM. The CDR3 is 16 amino acids. Trimming removed 4 bases from V and 3 bases from J; junction bases left unmatched: 9. The CDR3 bases are TGTGCCAGCAGTTCTTATACGGGACTAGCGAACTACGAGCAGTACTTC. Its protein product is CASSSYTGLANYEQYF.

This clone has a single count. The CDR3 DNA follows: TGTGCCAGTATCCCGGGTGGCAGGAAAAACACCGGGGAGCTGTTTTTT. It specifies CASIPGGRKNTGELFF. This chain links TRBV19 with TRBJ2-2, with D unclear. V was pared by 7 bases and J by 2 bases, with 17 bases between. The CDR3 runs 16 residues. Germline-derived CDR1 and CDR2 are LNHDA and SQIVND (reference sequence).

The chain has TRBV5-1 and TRBJ2-7; possibly TRBD2 for D (6 bases). Germline V gene sequence: CDR1 SGHRS, CDR2 YFSETQ. This CDR3 spans 14 amino acids. The V end lost 4 bases, the J end lost 4 bases, and 15 bases lay between the germline ends. This chain's CDR3 is CASSGGTKGYEQYF. The CDR3 DNA reads TGCGCCAGCAGCGGGGGGACGAAAGGGTACGAGCAGTACTTC.

Note on this clone: In the same sample, other DNA sequences code for this CDR3. The rearrangement joins TRBV7-9 to TRBJ1-5; 7 bases line up with TRBD1. The germline V gene has CDR1 SEHNR and CDR2 FQNEAQ (reference sequence). CDR3 length: 15 amino acids. V was clipped by 1 base and J by 7 bases; unmatched bases: 7. CDR3 nucleotides: TGTGCCAGCAGCTTAGAGGGGACAGCGGGGCAGCCCCAGCATTTT. Translating it yields CASSLEGTAGQPQHF.

The CDR3 nucleotides read TGTGCCAGCAGGCAAGATGGGCAGCCGGCCTACGAGCAGTACTTC. Translated: CASRQDGQPAYEQYF. The genes are TRBV7-2 and TRBJ2-7; no definite D call. The V end lost 6 bases, the J end lost 2 bases, and 17 bases lay between the germline ends. The V gene's germline CDR1 is SGHTA and CDR2 FQGNSA. The CDR3 spans 15 residues.

Of note for this clone: A much larger clone differs by one base, so this may be a read error. The chain employs TRBV2 and TRBJ2-1; D might be TRBD1 (6 bases). The CDR3 has 14 residues. V lost 6 bases to trimming and J lost 0 bases, with 9 bases between them. The germline V gene has CDR1 SNHLY and CDR2 FYNNEI. CDR3 region: CASRGASSYNEQFF. The CDR3 bases are TGTGCCAGCAGGGGGGCCAGCTCCTACAATGAGCAGTTCTTC. Together with reference TRBV2 and TRBJ2-1, the CDR3 gives the full variable domain: EPEVTQTPSHQVTQMGQEVILRCVPISNHLYFYWYRQILGQKVEFLVSFYNNEISEKSEIFDDQFSVERPDGSNFTLKIRSTKLEDSAMYFCASRGASSYNEQFFGPGTRLTVL.

The chain joins TRBV28 to TRBJ1-5, with D perhaps TRBD1 (6 bases). The CDR3 spans 16 residues. Deletions cut 6 bases from V and 6 bases from J, with 21 bases between. Germline V gives CDR1 MDHEN, CDR2 SYDVKM. This CDR3 is CASSPHGRGGIQPQHF. CDR3 nucleotides: TGTGCCAGCAGCCCCCATGGCAGGGGCGGAATTCAGCCCCAGCATTTT.

This clone was observed a few times. The V call is TRBV7-9, the J call TRBJ2-3, with 7 nucleotides matching TRBD1. This CDR3 region has 16 residues. Germline CDR1 reads SEHNR; CDR2 reads FQNEAQ (reference sequence). The junction had 9 bases not matched to a gene; V was cut back by 5 bases and J by 1 base. The CDR3 sequence is CASSEATGQRTDTQYF. CDR3 coding DNA: TGTGCCAGCAGCGAAGCGACGGGACAGCGCACAGATACGCAGTATTTT.

V usage is TRBV7-2 and J usage is TRBJ2-1; 8 nucleotides line up with TRBD2. This CDR3 contains 15 residues. V lost 2 bases and J lost 12; bases outside the gene matches: 12. Per the germline V gene, CDR1 is SGHTA and CDR2 is FQGNSA. The CDR3 sequence: CASSLQAGAPSAQFF. For the CDR3, the DNA is TGTGCCAGCAGCTTACAAGCGGGAGCCCCCTCGGCGCAGTTCTTC.